Listed below are T cell receptor beta chains from one sample, sequenced in a study of neurological immune-mediated disorders. TCRdb processed the 5' RACE reads anew with MiXCR; each CDR3 protein has one entry. The data contain 40,000 to 60,000 distinct CDR3 sequences, around 13% of them seen just once; the ten biggest clones take up about 4.9%. Sample: PBMCs. The receptors were gathered from a male donor with HTLV-1-associated myelopathy (HAM/TSP). Both conserved end residues are part of each CDR3. D genes are given only for firm matches. Rows give clone size only sometimes, using once, few, many, or a class for an expanded clone.

j_gene | abundance | d_gene | v_gene | CDR3aa | CDR3nt
TRBJ2-3 | many | . | TRBV4-3 | CASSQDGTSTDTQYF | TGCGCCAGCAGCCAAGATGGGACTAGCACAGATACGCAGTATTTT
TRBJ2-3 | many | . | TRBV3-1 | CASSPRVHTDTQYF | TGTGCCAGCAGCCCCAGGGTCCACACAGATACGCAGTATTTT
TRBJ2-3 | many | . | TRBV6-5 | CASSYSDTQYF | TGTGCCAGCAGTTACTCAGATACGCAGTATTTT
TRBJ2-1 | many | . | TRBV5-5 | CASSLAELSYEQFF | TGTGCCAGCAGCTTGGCCGAGCTCAGCTATGAGCAGTTCTTC
TRBJ1-4 | many | TRBD1 | TRBV5-1 | CASSRRGGPNEKLFF | TGCGCCAGCAGCCGCAGGGGGGGGCCTAATGAAAAACTGTTTTTT
TRBJ2-3 | many | . | TRBV12-3/TRBV12-4 | CASSGLPRADTQYF | TGTGCCAGCAGCGGACTCCCTCGGGCAGATACGCAGTATTTT
TRBJ2-3 | many | TRBD1 | TRBV5-1 | CASSSGQGEDTQYF | TGCGCCAGCAGCTCCGGACAGGGGGAGGATACGCAGTATTTT
TRBJ2-7 | many | . | TRBV4-3 | CASSQEWRETYEQYF | TGCGCCAGCAGCCAAGAATGGAGGGAAACCTACGAGCAGTACTTC
TRBJ2-6 | many | TRBD2 | TRBV7-6 | CASSLDGLAVAGANVLTF | TGTGCCAGCAGCTTAGACGGACTAGCCGTGGCTGGGGCCAACGTCCTGACTTTC
TRBJ1-1 | many | TRBD1 | TRBV5-1 | CASSSTGRTEAFF | TGCGCCAGCAGCTCGACAGGGCGGACTGAAGCTTTCTTT
TRBJ2-1 | many | . | TRBV29-1 | CSVDRGFGYNEQFF | TGCAGCGTTGACAGGGGCTTCGGCTACAATGAGCAGTTCTTC
TRBJ1-1 | . | TRBD1 | TRBV18 | CASSPPRGQGASEAFF | TGTGCCAGCTCACCCCCGAGGGGGCAGGGGGCTAGTGAAGCTTTCTTT
TRBJ1-6 | many | . | TRBV7-9 | CASGRGWGSYNSPLHF | TGTGCCAGCGGAAGGGGTTGGGGCTCCTATAATTCACCCCTCCACTTT
TRBJ2-4 | many | . | TRBV5-5 | CASSFLGAVKNIQYF | TGTGCCAGCAGCTTTTTGGGCGCGGTCAAAAACATTCAGTACTTC
TRBJ1-6 | many | TRBD1 | TRBV4-3 | CASSLNRGRISPLHF | TGCGCCAGCAGCCTCAACAGGGGGCGGATTTCACCCCTCCACTTT
TRBJ1-6 | many | TRBD1 | TRBV6-6 | CASSYRMGQGVFNSPLHF | TGTGCCAGCAGTTACAGAATGGGACAGGGAGTGTTTAATTCACCCCTCCACTTT
TRBJ2-7 | . | . | TRBV3-1 | CACSQDQGSSYEQYF | TGTGCCTGCAGTCAAGATCAGGGGAGCTCCTACGAGCAGTACTTC
TRBJ1-4 | . | . | TRBV10-2 | CASSEMVAGEKLFF | TGCGCCAGCAGTGAGATGGTAGCTGGAGAAAAACTGTTTTTT
TRBJ1-1 | many | . | TRBV5-1 | CASSFRRGGGTEAFF | TGCGCCAGCAGCTTTCGGAGGGGGGGCGGCACTGAAGCTTTCTTT
TRBJ2-2 | . | . | TRBV5-6 | CASSFGQENTGELFF | TGTGCCAGCAGCTTTGGGCAGGAGAACACCGGGGAGCTGTTTTTT
TRBJ2-5 | many | . | TRBV12-5 | CASSQAGETQYF | TGTGCTTCGTCACAGGCTGGAGAGACCCAGTACTTC
TRBJ1-4 | many | TRBD1 | TRBV20-1 | CSASRGASEKLFF | TGCAGTGCAAGCAGGGGGGCGAGCGAAAAACTGTTTTTT
TRBJ2-3 | many | TRBD2 | TRBV5-1 | CASSYSSGGADTQYF | TGCGCCAGCAGCTATTCTAGCGGGGGGGCAGATACGCAGTATTTT
TRBJ1-2 | many | . | TRBV11-3 | CASSLNGQGSSGYTF | TGTGCCAGCAGCTTGAACGGGCAGGGAAGCTCTGGCTACACCTTC
TRBJ2-1 | . | . | TRBV6-1 | CASSERIYSEQFF | TGTGCCAGCAGTGAAAGAATCTACAGTGAGCAGTTCTTC
TRBJ2-4 | many | . | TRBV5-1 | CASSQGEGNIQYF | TGCGCCAGCTCACAGGGGGAGGGAAACATTCAGTACTTC
TRBJ2-7 | many | TRBD2 | TRBV20-1 | CSAPGRGYEQYF | TGCAGTGCCCCAGGGAGGGGCTACGAGCAGTACTTC
TRBJ1-2 | . | . | TRBV19 | CASSSALWNYGYTF | TGTGCCAGTAGCAGCGCCCTTTGGAACTATGGCTACACCTTC
TRBJ1-2 | many | TRBD1 | TRBV5-1 | CASTAGQGAFGYTF | TGCGCCAGCACGGCTGGGCAGGGGGCTTTTGGCTACACCTTC
TRBJ1-2 | many | TRBD1 | TRBV12-3/TRBV12-4 | CASNRDRTNYGYTF | TGTGCCAGCAACCGGGACAGGACTAACTATGGCTACACCTTC
TRBJ2-1 | many | . | TRBV6-6 | CASGDWDGYNEQFF | TGTGCCAGCGGTGATTGGGACGGTTACAATGAGCAGTTCTTC
TRBJ2-1 | many | . | TRBV6-2/TRBV6-3 | CASSYIYKDEQFF | TGTGCCAGCAGTTACATATACAAAGATGAGCAGTTCTTC
TRBJ2-7 | . | . | TRBV4-3 | CASSQDHRVPGEQYF | TGCGCCAGCAGCCAAGACCACCGGGTCCCCGGGGAGCAGTACTTC
TRBJ1-1 | many | . | TRBV3-1 | CASSQESTATEAFF | TGTGCCAGCAGCCAAGAATCGACAGCAACTGAAGCTTTCTTT
TRBJ2-7 | many | . | TRBV10-2 | CASSETGTNYEQYF | TGCGCCAGCAGTGAGACAGGGACGAACTACGAGCAGTACTTC